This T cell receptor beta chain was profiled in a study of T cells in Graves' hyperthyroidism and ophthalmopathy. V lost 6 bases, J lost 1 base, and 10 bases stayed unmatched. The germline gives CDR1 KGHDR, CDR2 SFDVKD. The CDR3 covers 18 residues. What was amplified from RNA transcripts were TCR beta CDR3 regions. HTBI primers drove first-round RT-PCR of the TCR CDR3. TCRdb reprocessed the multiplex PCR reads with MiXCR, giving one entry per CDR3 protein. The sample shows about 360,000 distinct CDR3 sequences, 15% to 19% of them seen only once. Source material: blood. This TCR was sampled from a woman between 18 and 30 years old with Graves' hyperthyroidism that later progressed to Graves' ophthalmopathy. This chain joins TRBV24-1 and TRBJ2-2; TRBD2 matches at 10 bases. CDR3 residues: CATSPLAGDSGNTGELFF. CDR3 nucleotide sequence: TGTGCCACCAGTCCCCTAGCGGGAGATAGTGGGAACACCGGGGAGCTGTTTTTT.